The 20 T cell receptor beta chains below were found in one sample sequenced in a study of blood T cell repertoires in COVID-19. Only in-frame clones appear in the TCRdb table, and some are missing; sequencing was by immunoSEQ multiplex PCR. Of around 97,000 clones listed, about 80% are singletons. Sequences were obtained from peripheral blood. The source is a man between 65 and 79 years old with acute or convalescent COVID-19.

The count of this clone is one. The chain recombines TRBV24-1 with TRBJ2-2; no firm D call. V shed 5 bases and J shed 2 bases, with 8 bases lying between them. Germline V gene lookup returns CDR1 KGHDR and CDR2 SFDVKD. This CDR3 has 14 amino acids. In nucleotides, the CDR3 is TGTGCCACCAGTGCAGTAGCAAACACCGGGGAGCTGTTTTTT. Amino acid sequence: CATSAVANTGELFF.

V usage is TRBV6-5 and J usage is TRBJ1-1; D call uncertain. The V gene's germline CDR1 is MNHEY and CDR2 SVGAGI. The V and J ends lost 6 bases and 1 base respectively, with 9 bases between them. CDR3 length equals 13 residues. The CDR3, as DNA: TGTGCCAGCAGAGTAACTCCGAACACTGAAGCTTTCTTT. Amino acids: CASRVTPNTEAFF.

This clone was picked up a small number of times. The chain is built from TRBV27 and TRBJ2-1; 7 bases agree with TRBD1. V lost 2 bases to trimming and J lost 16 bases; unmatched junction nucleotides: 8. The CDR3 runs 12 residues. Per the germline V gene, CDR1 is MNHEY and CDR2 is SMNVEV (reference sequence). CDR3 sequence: CASSLRGLKPFF. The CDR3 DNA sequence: TGTGCCAGCAGTTTAAGGGGGCTTAAACCTTTCTTC.

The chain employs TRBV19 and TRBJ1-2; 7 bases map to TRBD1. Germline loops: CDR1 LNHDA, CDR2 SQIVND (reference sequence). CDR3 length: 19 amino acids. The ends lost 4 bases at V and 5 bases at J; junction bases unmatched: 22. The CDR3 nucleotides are TGTGCCAGTAGTAAGCTAGACGGAACTCGGGACAGCTGGCGGTATGGCTACACCTTC. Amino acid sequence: CASSKLDGTRDSWRYGYTF.

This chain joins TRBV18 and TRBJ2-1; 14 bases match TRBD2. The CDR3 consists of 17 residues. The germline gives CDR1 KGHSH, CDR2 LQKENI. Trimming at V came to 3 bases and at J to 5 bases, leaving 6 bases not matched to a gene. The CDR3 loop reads CASSPGLAGASNNEQFF. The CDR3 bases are TGTGCCAGCTCACCGGGACTAGCGGGAGCCAGTAACAATGAGCAGTTCTTC. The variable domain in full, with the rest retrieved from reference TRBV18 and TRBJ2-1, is NAGVMQNPRHLVRRRGQEARLRCSPMKGHSHVYWYRQLPEEGLKFMVYLQKENIIDESGMPKERFSAEFPKEGPSILRIQQVVRGDSAAYFCASSPGLAGASNNEQFFGPGTRLTVL.

CDR3 DNA: TGTGCCAGCAGCCAAGACCAGATTTATGGCTACACCTTC. This sequence encodes CASSQDQIYGYTF. V usage is TRBV3-1 (or the pseudogene TRBV3-2) and J usage is TRBJ1-2; D unclear. Between the trimmed V and J ends, which lost 0 bases and 5 bases, there was a span of 7 bases. Germline CDR1 and CDR2: LGHDT and YNNKEL (reference sequence). The CDR3 is made up of 13 amino acids.

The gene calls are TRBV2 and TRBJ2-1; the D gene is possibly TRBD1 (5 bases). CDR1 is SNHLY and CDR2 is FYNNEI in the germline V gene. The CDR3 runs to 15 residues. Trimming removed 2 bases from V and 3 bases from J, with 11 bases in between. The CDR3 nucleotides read TGTGCCAGCAGTGAACAGGGTCACGACTACAATGAGCAGTTCTTC. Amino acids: CASSEQGHDYNEQFF.

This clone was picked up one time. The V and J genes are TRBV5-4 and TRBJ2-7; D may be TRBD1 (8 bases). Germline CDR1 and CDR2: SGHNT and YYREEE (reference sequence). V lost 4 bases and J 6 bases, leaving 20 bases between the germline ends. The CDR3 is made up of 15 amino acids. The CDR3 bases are TGTGCCAGCAGCCGGGGGGCAGGGGGCTCGGGCGAGCAGTACTTC. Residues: CASSRGAGGSGEQYF.

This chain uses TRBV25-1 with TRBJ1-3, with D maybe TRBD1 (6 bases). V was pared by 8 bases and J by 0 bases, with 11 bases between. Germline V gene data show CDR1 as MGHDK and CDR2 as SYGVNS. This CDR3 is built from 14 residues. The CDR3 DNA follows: TGTGCCAGCGGCCTGGGACACTCTGGAAACACCATATATTTT. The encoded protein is CASGLGHSGNTIYF.

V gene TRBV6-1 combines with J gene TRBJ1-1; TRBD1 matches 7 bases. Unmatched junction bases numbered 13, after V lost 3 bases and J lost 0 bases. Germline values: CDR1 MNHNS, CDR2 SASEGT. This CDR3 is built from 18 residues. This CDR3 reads CASSDPTGLRVMNTEAFF. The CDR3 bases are TGTGCCAGCAGTGATCCGACAGGGTTGAGGGTCATGAACACTGAAGCTTTCTTT.

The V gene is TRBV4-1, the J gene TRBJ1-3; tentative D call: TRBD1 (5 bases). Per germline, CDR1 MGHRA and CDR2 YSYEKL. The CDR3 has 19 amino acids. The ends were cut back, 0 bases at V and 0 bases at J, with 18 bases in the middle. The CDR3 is CASSQDLRGLRSSGNTIYF. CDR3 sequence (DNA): TGCGCCAGCAGCCAAGATCTCCGGGGACTCCGGAGCTCTGGAAACACCATATATTTT.

CDR3 protein: CASSFDLLGGYGYTF. In nucleotides, the CDR3 is TGTGCCAGCAGCTTCGATCTACTGGGGGGGTATGGCTACACCTTC. This rearrangement joins TRBV7-2 to TRBJ1-2; D perhaps matches TRBD1 (5 bases). Germline loops: CDR1 SGHTA, CDR2 FQGNSA. V lost 3 bases to trimming and J lost 5 bases, with 16 bases between them. The CDR3 consists of 15 residues.

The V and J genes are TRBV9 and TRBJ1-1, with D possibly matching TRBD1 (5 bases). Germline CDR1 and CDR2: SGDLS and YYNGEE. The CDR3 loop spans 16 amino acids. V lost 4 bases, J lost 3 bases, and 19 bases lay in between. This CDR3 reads CASSSTGRGEYTEAFF. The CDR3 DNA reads TGTGCCAGCAGCTCCACGGGGAGGGGAGAGTACACTGAAGCTTTCTTT. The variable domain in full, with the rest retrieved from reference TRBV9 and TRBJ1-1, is DSGVTQTPKHLITATGQRVTLRCSPRSGDLSVYWYQQSLDQGLQFLIQYYNGEERAKGNILERFSAQQFPDLHSELNLSSLELGDSALYFCASSSTGRGEYTEAFFGQGTRLTVV.

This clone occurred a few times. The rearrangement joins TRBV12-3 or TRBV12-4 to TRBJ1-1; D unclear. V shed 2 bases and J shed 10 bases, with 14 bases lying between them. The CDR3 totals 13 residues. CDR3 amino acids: CASSLPPRVPAFF. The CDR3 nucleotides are TGTGCCAGCAGTTTACCCCCCCGGGTTCCAGCTTTCTTT.

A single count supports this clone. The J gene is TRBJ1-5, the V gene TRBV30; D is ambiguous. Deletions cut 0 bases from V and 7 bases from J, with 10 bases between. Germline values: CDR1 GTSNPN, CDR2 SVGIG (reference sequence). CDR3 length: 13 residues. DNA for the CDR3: TGTGCCTGGAGTGTACTGGGAGGCCAGCCCCAGCATTTT. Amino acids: CAWSVLGGQPQHF.

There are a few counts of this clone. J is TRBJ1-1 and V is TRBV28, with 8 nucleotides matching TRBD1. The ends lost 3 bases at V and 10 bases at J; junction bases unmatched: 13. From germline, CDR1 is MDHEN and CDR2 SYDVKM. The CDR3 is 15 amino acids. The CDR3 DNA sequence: TGTGCCAGCAGTTTGGGTACGACAGGGGATAGTGCAGCTTTCTTT. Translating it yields CASSLGTTGDSAAFF. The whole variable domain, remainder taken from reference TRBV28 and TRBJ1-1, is DVKVTQSSRYLVKRTGEKVFLECVQDMDHENMFWYRQDPGLGLRLIYFSYDVKMKEKGDIPEGYSVSREKKERFSLILESASTNQTSMYLCASSLGTTGDSAAFFGQGTRLTVV.

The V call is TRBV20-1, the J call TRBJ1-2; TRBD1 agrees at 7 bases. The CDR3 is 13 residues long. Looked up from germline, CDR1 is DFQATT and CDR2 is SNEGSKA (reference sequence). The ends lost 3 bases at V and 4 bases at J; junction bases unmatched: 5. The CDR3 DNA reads TGCAGTGCTAGTCCAGGGGGACCCTATGGCTACACCTTC. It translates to CSASPGGPYGYTF.

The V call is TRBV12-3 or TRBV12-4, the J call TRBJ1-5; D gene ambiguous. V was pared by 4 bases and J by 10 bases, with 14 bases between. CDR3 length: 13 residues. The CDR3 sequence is CASSSRSVQPQHF. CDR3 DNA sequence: TGTGCCAGCAGTTCCCGGAGTGTGCAACCCCAGCATTTT.

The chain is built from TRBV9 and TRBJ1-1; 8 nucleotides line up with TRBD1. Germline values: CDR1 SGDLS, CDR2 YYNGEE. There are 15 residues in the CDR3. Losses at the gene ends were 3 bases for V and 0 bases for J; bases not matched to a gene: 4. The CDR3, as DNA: TGTGCCAGCAGCGCCCAGGGGGCGATGAACACTGAAGCTTTCTTT. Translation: CASSAQGAMNTEAFF.

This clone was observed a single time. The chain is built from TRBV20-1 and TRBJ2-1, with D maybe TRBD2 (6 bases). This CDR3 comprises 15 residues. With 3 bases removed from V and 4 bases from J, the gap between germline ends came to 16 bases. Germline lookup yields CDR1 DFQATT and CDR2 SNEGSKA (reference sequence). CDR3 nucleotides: TGCAGTGCTAGTCCGCGGGAACCGGGATACAATGAGCAGTTCTTC. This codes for CSASPREPGYNEQFF.